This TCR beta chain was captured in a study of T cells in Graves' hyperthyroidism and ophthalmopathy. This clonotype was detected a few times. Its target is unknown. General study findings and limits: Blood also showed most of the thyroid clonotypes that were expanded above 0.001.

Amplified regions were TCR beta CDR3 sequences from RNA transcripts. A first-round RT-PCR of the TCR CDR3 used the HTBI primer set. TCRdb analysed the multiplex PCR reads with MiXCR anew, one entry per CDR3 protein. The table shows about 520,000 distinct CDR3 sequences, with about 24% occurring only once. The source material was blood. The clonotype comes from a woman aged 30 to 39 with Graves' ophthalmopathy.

Here the CDR3 reads CASSLGWAGDEGDYGYTF. The CDR3 DNA reads as TGTGCCAGCAGTTTAGGTTGGGCAGGGGATGAGGGAGACTATGGCTACACCTTC. This chain uses TRBV28 with TRBJ1-2; tentatively, D is TRBD1 (6 bases). The germline CDR1 and CDR2 sequences are MDHEN and SYDVKM. The CDR3 contains 18 residues. Trimming removed 2 bases from V and 3 bases from J, with 22 bases in between.